The clone carrying this T cell receptor (beta chain) has ten or more counts. Its antigen is currently unknown. This entry comes from a study of CD8 T cells in ankylosing spondylitis. Study results and caveats: Matched ankylosing spondylitis synovial fluid reportedly showed significant enrichment of disease-linked clones.

Germline CDR1 and CDR2: SEHNR and FQNEAQ (reference sequence). The CDR3 loop spans 12 amino acids. Trimming took off 8 bases at V and 9 bases at J, with 16 bases between the two ends. Via MiXCR, TCRdb re-called the 5' RACE reads, giving one row per CDR3 protein. The sample gives approximately 100,000 distinct CDR3 sequences, over 6.5% of which show up once; around 10% is in the top ten. Sequenced sample: blood, either unsorted or a sorted T cell fraction (not recorded which). This TCR derives from a male donor with ankylosing spondylitis or in good health (not recorded which). The chain employs TRBV7-9 and TRBJ1-1; tentatively, D is TRBD1 (5 bases). CDR3 amino acids: CASGGSDRKAFF. The CDR3 DNA follows: TGTGCCAGCGGGGGTAGTGACAGAAAAGCTTTCTTT.